Only a few counts were recorded for the clone carrying this TCR beta chain. Its matching antigen is unknown. These data are taken from a study of blood T cells in healthy people across ages. Study results and limitations: Long-lived donors exceeded aged donors in naive CD4+ cells and diversity. Age showed a roughly linear inverse relationship with TCR beta diversity per million T cells.

The CDR3 length is 17 residues. V shed 7 bases and J 5 bases; nucleotides not matched to a gene: 18. A second PCR of roughly 6 to 12 cycles used a sample-barcoded 5' primer and a J-beta primer mix. CDR3-containing paired-end reads numbering at least 2.5 million came from each sample. Using its own MiXCR run on the 5' RACE reads, TCRdb lists one record per CDR3 protein. Here the sample spans roughly 1,300,000 distinct CDR3 sequences, around 59% being singletons. This rearrangement joins TRBV12-3 or TRBV12-4 to TRBJ2-3, with 7 bases lining up with TRBD2. The source of this sequence is a man aged 18 to 30 in good health. The sample was blood. CDR3 coding DNA: TGTGCCAGCACTCTTTGGCGGGCCAGGGAGGGTGGAGATACGCAGTATTTT. Translation: CASTLWRAREGGDTQYF.